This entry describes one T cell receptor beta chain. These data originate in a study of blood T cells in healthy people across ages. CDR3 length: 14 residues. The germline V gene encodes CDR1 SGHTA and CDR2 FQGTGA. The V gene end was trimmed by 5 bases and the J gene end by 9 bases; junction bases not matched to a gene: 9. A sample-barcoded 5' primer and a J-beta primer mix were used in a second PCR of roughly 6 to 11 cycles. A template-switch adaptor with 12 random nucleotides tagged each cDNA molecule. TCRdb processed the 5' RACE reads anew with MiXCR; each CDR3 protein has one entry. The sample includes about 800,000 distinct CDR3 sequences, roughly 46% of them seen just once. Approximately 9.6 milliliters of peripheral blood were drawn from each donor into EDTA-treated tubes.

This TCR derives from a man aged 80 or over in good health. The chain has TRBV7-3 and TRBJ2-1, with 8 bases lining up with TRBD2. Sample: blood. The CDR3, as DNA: TGTGCCAGCAGCCCTCGGACTAGCATCAGTGAGCAGTTCTTC. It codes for CASSPRTSISEQFF.